This TCR beta chain stems from a study of blood T cell repertoires in COVID-19. About the research overall: Acute and convalescent COVID-19 specimens originated in the United States, Italy and Spain. From T cells, B-cell-depleted T cells, or PBMCs came the material, which was cDNA or gDNA.

Profiling relied on immunoSEQ multiplex PCR, and the TCRdb table lists in-frame clones only, not all of them. The table records about 48,000 clones, around 88% of them present only once. The CDR3 is made up of 14 amino acids. Trimming cost V 7 bases and J 2 bases, with 12 bases left between them. Germline loops: CDR1 MNHEY, CDR2 SVGAGI. This sequence originates from a human donor in a cohort sampled during active COVID-19. This chain uses TRBV6-5 with TRBJ2-1, with a possible D match to TRBD1 (5 bases). The sample consisted of peripheral blood. In DNA form, the CDR3 reads TGTGCCAGCATTAGACAGTGGACCTACAATGAGCAGTTCTTC. Amino acid sequence: CASIRQWTYNEQFF.